Here is one T cell receptor beta chain with its context. Its target antigen remains unknown. No quality values exist for individual bases; no much larger clone is one base distant. Receptor libraries were prepared by 5' RACE. Instrument used: Illumina HiSeq 2000. Template switching added a universal primer binding site, and the final cDNA carried a unique molecular identifier that allowed TCR cDNA molecules to be counted accurately. Specific primers in the conserved constant-segment region were used to synthesize first-strand cDNA for the TCR alpha and beta chains. To control for contamination, every cDNA library carried two barcodes: a SMART-Mk sample barcode plus Illumina barcodes. TruSeq adapter sequences and Illumina sample barcodes were added in two successive PCR steps. The Illumina HiSeq platform was used with custom primers to sequence TCR alpha and beta cDNA libraries. For the original study's pipeline: MiGEC was used to process raw reads and extract unique molecular identifiers, and MiXCR was used to find CDR3 positions. Recombination models were inferred per individual with the repgenHMM and IGoR tools using an EM algorithm. Shared clonotype analysis was performed with the tcR package in R, normalizing sharing by the product of cloneset sizes. To study raw recombination free of thymic and clonal selection effects, out-of-frame nonproductive sequences were analyzed. TCRdb trimmed the raw reads at Q25, called clones with MiXCR and kept productive beta chains. Rows with one shared CDR3 protein collapse into an entry with the most common genes and DNA. The V and J calls were not made by the authors but by TCRdb's processing. The sample table lists a few hundred thousand distinct CDR3 sequences, roughly 8.7% of them with a count of one. Approximately 3% of the sample is in the top ten clones.

This entry is derived from a study of identical twins (dated by TCRdb to 2016 to 2017). Concerning the study at large: To test whether fetal clonotypes persist, the study used deep sequencing on TCR alpha and beta repertoires from monozygotic twins, unrelated adults of various ages, and cord blood. To rule out contamination, replicate twin experiments were performed at different times with different library preparation protocols.

Overall results and qualifications from the work: Compared with coincidental sharing between unrelated individuals, out-of-frame TCR alpha sequences shared between twins had an excess of sequences with low generation probability. Because the same donors could not be followed over many years, conclusions were based on cross-sectional statistical analysis. Fewer insertions were carried by abundant cord blood beta clonotypes, a similar but weaker trend appeared in young adult naive repertoires, and no such trend appeared in memory repertoires. Invariant T cells such as MAIT and iNKT could partly confound zero-insertion analyses, although diverse VJ usage argued against such confounding for most clonotypes. The excess sharing between twins in beta out-of-frame sequences was weaker because fewer shared sequences reduced the signal-to-noise ratio. In monozygotic twins, recombination models systematically underestimated out-of-frame TCR alpha sharing, but the models matched the sharing seen between unrelated individuals.

Every donor was a healthy Caucasian. Three pairs of female monozygotic twins, all aged about 18 to 30 years, made up the twin cohort. Positive isolation kits from Invitrogen were used to isolate the CD4+ and CD8+ T cell populations. The germline V gene gives CDR1 as SGHTA and CDR2 as FQGTGA. The V and J ends are trimmed by 6 bases and 4 bases, leaving 12 bases between them. The CDR3, cysteine through phenylalanine, is 13 amino acids long. This entry keeps only the CDR3 DNA: 39 bases, framed from base 1. Separately, the same data were catalogued under a study of yellow fever vaccine responses in identical twins. The second paper further reports: The authors reported that the T cell response to vaccination in identical twins appeared partly convergent and partly personalized. In identical twins, the study followed T cell clones that responded to the vaccine with precision.

Input material: CD8+ T cells sorted from blood. Recombination connected TRBV7-3 to TRBJ1-1, with a weak D call of TRBD1 (5 bases match). The receptor's source is a woman aged 18-30 years in good health. The CDR3 amino acid sequence is: CASRGSGGTEAFF. In nucleotide form, the sequence is TGTGCCAGCAGAGGATCGGGGGGCACTGAAGCTTTCTTT.